The 31 T cell receptor beta chains in this list originate from one sample, sequenced in a study of T-cell memory formation after mild COVID-19 (dated by TCRdb to about 2021). The protocol used for the library was 5' RACE. The instrument given in TCRdb is Illumina NovaSeq 6000. TCRdb passed the public sequencing reads through fastp at Q25 and MiXCR, retaining productive beta sequences. Every CDR3 protein is listed once, alongside the most common genes and DNA of its rows. The sample table lists some 600,000 distinct CDR3 sequences, 15% to 20% of them with a count of one. The ten biggest clones cover about 7.4% of the sample. Sequenced: PBMCs or a T cell subset sorted from them (not recorded which). The receptor set was obtained from an adult woman who had mild COVID-19 (a few samples of this study predate the infection). The sample titles of this study are shuffled in the database, so cell type and time point are left out; the donor was told from shared clones.

The chain recombines TRBV6-5 with TRBJ1-2, with D uncertain. The ends were cut back, 0 bases at V and 8 bases at J, with 16 bases in the middle. The length of the CDR3 is 15 residues. Germline V gives CDR1 MNHEY, CDR2 SVGAGI. The CDR3 reads CASSYSIDLSGGYTF. CDR3 coding DNA: TGTGCCAGCAGTTACTCGATTGATTTGTCGGGAGGCTACACCTTC.

This rearrangement joins TRBV28 to TRBJ2-7; D possibly corresponds to TRBD1 (5 bases). The V end lost 4 bases, the J end lost 0 bases, and 16 bases lay between the germline ends. The CDR3 covers 16 residues. Looked up from germline, CDR1 is MDHEN and CDR2 is SYDVKM. CDR3 residues: CASSSGGAGRSYEQYF. CDR3 coding DNA: TGTGCCAGCAGTTCCGGTGGGGCAGGGCGCTCCTACGAGCAGTACTTC.

The gene calls are TRBV18 and TRBJ2-2; D is unresolved. V was shortened by 2 bases and J by 0 bases, with 13 bases between the two germline ends. In germline, CDR1 is KGHSH, CDR2 LQKENI. The CDR3 consists of 17 residues. The CDR3 DNA is TGTGCCAGCTCACCAGATACACCGTTCGCGAACACCGGGGAGCTGTTTTTT. Translating it yields CASSPDTPFANTGELFF. Looking up the rest from reference TRBV18 and TRBJ2-2 gives the full variable domain: NAGVMQNPRHLVRRRGQEARLRCSPMKGHSHVYWYRQLPEEGLKFMVYLQKENIIDESGMPKERFSAEFPKEGPSILRIQQVVRGDSAAYFCASSPDTPFANTGELFFGEGSRLTVL.

This chain connects TRBV6-1 to TRBJ2-2; 7 bases are a match to TRBD1. V lost 4 bases, J lost 4 bases, and 9 bases stayed unmatched. The germline V gene encodes CDR1 MNHNS and CDR2 SASEGT. The CDR3 totals 16 residues. CDR3 loop: CASSGQAGTVTGELFF. In nucleotides, the CDR3 is TGTGCCAGCAGTGGGCAAGCCGGGACAGTCACCGGGGAGCTGTTTTTT.

The count of this clonotype is one. This rearrangement joins TRBV20-1 to TRBJ2-1, with 9 bases aligning to TRBD1. This CDR3 has 16 amino acids. V was clipped by 6 bases and J by 9 bases; unmatched bases: 18. Germline V gene lookup returns CDR1 DFQATT and CDR2 SNEGSKA (reference sequence). The CDR3 loop reads CSALVLDRGHEGEQFF. DNA for the CDR3: TGCAGTGCCCTCGTTTTGGACAGGGGCCACGAGGGTGAGCAGTTCTTC.

This clonotype occurred many times. This CDR3 is CASSPGQGAYYEQYF. Here the CDR3 DNA reads TGTGCCAGCTCACCCGGACAGGGGGCGTACTACGAGCAGTACTTC. The genes are TRBV18 and TRBJ2-7; 11 bases are shared with TRBD1. The trim removed 3 bases at V and 3 bases at J, leaving 4 bases unmatched. This CDR3 is built from 15 residues. Germline CDR1 KGHSH, CDR2 LQKENI. Together with reference TRBV18 and TRBJ2-7, the CDR3 gives the full variable domain: NAGVMQNPRHLVRRRGQEARLRCSPMKGHSHVYWYRQLPEEGLKFMVYLQKENIIDESGMPKERFSAEFPKEGPSILRIQQVVRGDSAAYFCASSPGQGAYYEQYFGPGTRLTVT.

This clonotype was counted a few times. The V call is TRBV7-9, the J call TRBJ2-3; no firm D call. The V gene lost 3 bases and the J gene lost 0 bases, with 10 bases spanning the gap. In germline, CDR1 is SEHNR, CDR2 FQNEAQ (reference sequence). The CDR3 sequence is 15 residues long. In DNA form, the CDR3 reads TGTGCCAGCAGCTTTATGGGCGGCAGCACAGATACGCAGTATTTT. Protein: CASSFMGGSTDTQYF.

The sample holds many counts of this clonotype. The V and J genes are TRBV9 and TRBJ2-3; no reliable D call. V gave up 4 bases and J gave up 2 bases, with 23 bases separating them. This CDR3 has 18 amino acids. Germline CDR1 reads SGDLS; CDR2 reads YYNGEE. The CDR3 DNA follows: TGTGCCAGCAGCCTTCAACAGCGCACCAATTACTACACAGATACGCAGTATTTT. Its translation is CASSLQQRTNYYTDTQYF.

This clonotype appeared a few times. V gene TRBV7-9 combines with J gene TRBJ1-1; D is unclear. V was trimmed by 5 bases and J by 1 base, leaving 14 bases between them. Germline assignment: CDR1 SEHNR and CDR2 FQNEAQ (reference sequence). The CDR3 sequence is 15 residues long. The CDR3 protein is CASSTRGVSNTEAFF. CDR3 nucleotide sequence: TGTGCCAGCAGCACCCGCGGAGTATCGAACACTGAAGCTTTCTTT. Full variable domain (missing parts from reference TRBV7-9 and TRBJ1-1): DTGVSQNPRHKITKRGQNVTFRCDPISEHNRLYWYRQTLGQGPEFLTYFQNEAQLEKSRLLSDRFSAERPKGSFSTLEIQRTEQGDSAMYLCASSTRGVSNTEAFFGQGTRLTVV.

V gene TRBV24-1 combines with J gene TRBJ2-2; D might be TRBD1 or TRBD2, each matching 5 bases. Deletions cut 5 bases from V and 9 bases from J, with 18 bases between. This CDR3 contains 15 residues. Germline CDR1 and CDR2: KGHDR and SFDVKD. The CDR3: CATSAGGTQRRELFF. As DNA, the CDR3 is TGTGCCACCAGTGCCGGTGGGACCCAAAGGCGGGAGCTGTTTTTT.

The chain links TRBV6-5 to TRBJ2-1; TRBD2 aligns across 12 bases. CDR1 is MNHEY and CDR2 is SVGAGI in the germline V gene. The CDR3 has 16 residues. V shed 6 bases and J 3 bases; nucleotides not matched to a gene: 6. CDR3 bases: TGTGCCAGCAGGCTCCTAGCGGGAGGGCTCTACAATGAGCAGTTCTTC. It encodes CASRLLAGGLYNEQFF.

The chain is built from TRBV2 and TRBJ1-2; perhaps TRBD1 as D (5 bases). V was cut by 4 bases and J by 11 bases, with 14 bases left in between. CDR1 and CDR2 (germline): SNHLY, FYNNEI. The CDR3 consists of 12 residues. The CDR3 DNA is TGTGCCAGCAGTGCCCAGGCCAGGGCGTACACCTTC. This gives the protein CASSAQARAYTF.

This clonotype was observed at least ten times. V is TRBV20-1 and J is TRBJ2-6, with D maybe TRBD1 (5 bases). Germline lookup yields CDR1 DFQATT and CDR2 SNEGSKA (reference sequence). The CDR3 is 13 residues long. V was trimmed by 7 bases and J by 4 bases, leaving 11 bases between them. CDR3 in amino acids: CSGRGSGANVLTF. The CDR3, as DNA: TGCAGTGGTAGGGGCTCAGGGGCCAACGTCCTGACTTTC.

V is TRBV27 and J is TRBJ2-3, with a weak D call TRBD2 (5 bases). The V gene lost 4 bases and the J gene lost 7 bases, with 21 bases spanning the gap. There are 16 residues in the CDR3. Germline assignment: CDR1 MNHEY and CDR2 SMNVEV (reference sequence). The CDR3 nucleotides read TGTGCCAGCAGTTCAGAGCTAGCTTCCTCTCGGTATACGCAGTATTTT. Translation: CASSSELASSRYTQYF.

This clonotype came up a few times. This chain uses TRBV20-1 with TRBJ2-3; TRBD2 matches 12 bases. After removal of 5 bases from V and 4 bases from J, the junction contained 10 bases not matched to a gene. Germline values: CDR1 DFQATT, CDR2 SNEGSKA (reference sequence). The length of the CDR3 is 16 residues. The CDR3 loop is CSAATLAGGPADTQYF. In DNA form, the CDR3 reads TGCAGTGCTGCGACCCTAGCGGGGGGGCCCGCAGATACGCAGTATTTT.

The chain links TRBV25-1 to TRBJ1-2, with D uncertain. V lost 7 bases and J 8 bases, leaving 14 bases between the germline ends. The germline gives CDR1 MGHDK, CDR2 SYGVNS. The CDR3 consists of 12 residues. This chain's CDR3 is CASTSGAFGYTF. In DNA form, the CDR3 reads TGTGCCAGCACTTCAGGAGCTTTCGGCTACACCTTC.

The rearrangement joins TRBV6-5 to TRBJ1-2; D perhaps matches TRBD1 (5 bases). This CDR3 contains 14 residues. Trimming took off 0 bases at V and 8 bases at J, with 13 bases between the two ends. Germline loops: CDR1 MNHEY, CDR2 SVGAGI. For the CDR3, the DNA is TGTGCCAGCAGTTACTCCCAGGGATTAAGGGGCTACACCTTC. Its translation is CASSYSQGLRGYTF.

This chain links TRBV3-1 with TRBJ2-2; D perhaps matches TRBD2 (5 bases). In germline, CDR1 is LGHDT, CDR2 YNNKEL (reference sequence). V was cut by 4 bases and J by 4 bases, with 13 bases left in between. This CDR3 contains 15 residues. CDR3 protein: CASSRQRGFTGELFF. The CDR3 DNA sequence: TGTGCCAGCAGCCGGCAAAGAGGGTTCACCGGGGAGCTGTTTTTT.

DNA of the CDR3: TGTGCCAGCAGCTTGGACCCATCTCATCAGCCCCAGCATTTT. It is translated as CASSLDPSHQPQHF. V usage is TRBV5-5 and J usage is TRBJ1-5; D remains unclear. The CDR3 runs 14 residues. V was clipped by 0 bases and J by 5 bases, with 9 bases between them. Germline V CDR1 and CDR2: SGHKS, YYEKEE (reference sequence).

The chain recombines TRBV11-3 with TRBJ2-7, with D possibly TRBD2 on 5 matching bases. Germline CDR1 is SGHNT and CDR2 is YENEEA. V shed 0 bases and J shed 9 bases, with 9 bases lying between them. This CDR3 contains 12 residues. The DNA for the CDR3 is TGTGCCAGCAGCTTAGACTCAGCGGCGCAGTACTTC. It codes for CASSLDSAAQYF.

The chain couples TRBV19 to TRBJ1-1; the D gene is possibly TRBD1 (6 bases). This CDR3 is 14 amino acids long. The V end lost 6 bases, the J end lost 1 base, and 12 bases lay between the germline ends. Germline-derived CDR1 and CDR2 are LNHDA and SQIVND (reference sequence). The CDR3 sequence: CASRFLGQNTEAFF. The CDR3 DNA reads TGTGCCAGTAGATTCCTGGGACAGAACACTGAAGCTTTCTTT. The full variable domain, in which reference TRBV19 and TRBJ1-1 provide the parts outside the CDR3, is DGGITQSPKYLFRKEGQNVTLSCEQNLNHDAMYWYRQDPGQGLRLIYYSQIVNDFQKGDIAEGYSVSREKKESFPLTVTSAQKNPTAFYLCASRFLGQNTEAFFGQGTRLTVV.

This clonotype has more than one count but fewer than ten. J is TRBJ2-3 and V is TRBV10-3, with D hard to call. Germline CDR1 and CDR2: ENHRY and SYGVKD. V lost 2 bases to trimming and J lost 5 bases, with 11 bases between them. CDR3 length equals 14 residues. The CDR3 nucleotides are TGTGCCATCAGTGAGCGCCCGGCCCAAGATACGCAGTATTTT. Translation gives CAISERPAQDTQYF.

This chain connects TRBV20-1 to TRBJ2-2, with D unresolved. V was trimmed by 5 bases and J by 1 base, leaving 11 bases between them. This CDR3 comprises 14 residues. Germline V CDR1 and CDR2: DFQATT, SNEGSKA (reference sequence). The DNA of the CDR3 is TGCAGTGCTCCTAAACTTCAGAACACCGGGGAGCTGTTTTTT. Residues: CSAPKLQNTGELFF.

The J gene is TRBJ1-5, the V gene TRBV5-5, with 9 bases fitting TRBD1. CDR1 is SGHKS and CDR2 is YYEKEE in the germline V gene (reference sequence). After removal of 4 bases from V and 7 bases from J, the junction contained 9 bases not matched to a gene. The CDR3 covers 15 residues. The CDR3 region has the DNA TGTGCCAGCAGCGCAGGGGGGACAGGGTTCCAGCCCCAGCATTTT. The encoded protein is CASSAGGTGFQPQHF.

This chain links TRBV7-3 with TRBJ2-2; 11 bases align to TRBD1. Germline V gene data show CDR1 as SGHTA and CDR2 as FQGTGA. CDR3 length: 15 amino acids. Trimming took 1 base from V and 6 from J; bases not matched to a gene: 1. The CDR3, as DNA: TGTGCCAGCAGCTTAAGGGGACAGGGGGCCGGGGAGCTGTTTTTT. This sequence encodes CASSLRGQGAGELFF.

The chain uses TRBV24-1 and TRBJ2-1; TRBD1 agrees at 8 bases. The CDR3 runs to 14 residues. Germline V gene sequence: CDR1 KGHDR, CDR2 SFDVKD. The V gene end was trimmed by 8 bases and the J gene end by 2 bases; junction bases not matched to a gene: 4. The CDR3 DNA is TGTGCCACCATGCGGACAGGGACCTACAATGAGCAGTTCTTC. Its protein is CATMRTGTYNEQFF.

This chain's CDR3 is CASSYSTGGVDTQYF. The CDR3 region has the DNA TGTGCCAGCAGTTACTCAACGGGGGGCGTAGATACGCAGTATTTT. V usage is TRBV6-5 and J usage is TRBJ2-3; perhaps TRBD2 as D (7 bases). V was pared by 0 bases and J by 5 bases, with 12 bases between. Per germline, CDR1 MNHEY and CDR2 SVGAGI. This CDR3 is built from 15 residues.

Only a few counts were recorded for this clonotype. Here the CDR3 reads CASSPWDRLTRQYF. The CDR3 region has the DNA TGTGCCAGCAGCCCATGGGACAGGCTCACCCGTCAGTACTTC. The chain recombines TRBV3-1 with TRBJ2-7; 8 bases are shared with TRBD1. Losses at the gene ends were 4 bases for V and 10 bases for J; bases not matched to a gene: 12. The CDR3 spans 14 residues. Germline lookup yields CDR1 LGHDT and CDR2 YNNKEL (reference sequence).

Only a few counts were recorded for this clonotype. The chain has TRBV7-6 and TRBJ2-3; tentatively, D is TRBD2 (6 bases). Per germline, CDR1 SGHVS and CDR2 FNYEAQ. The CDR3 has 14 amino acids. The V gene lost 3 bases and the J gene lost 3 bases, with 10 bases spanning the gap. The CDR3 loop is CASSFTGRTDTQYF. CDR3 DNA sequence: TGTGCCAGCAGCTTCACGGGGAGGACAGATACGCAGTATTTT.

In its sample, this clonotype was seen many times. The chain couples TRBV24-1 to TRBJ2-3; TRBD2 matches at 8 bases. Losses at the gene ends were 1 base for V and 12 bases for J; bases not matched to a gene: 11. This CDR3 is 15 amino acids long. Germline CDR1 KGHDR, CDR2 SFDVKD. The DNA for the CDR3 is TGTGCCACCAGTGATTTCCCCGAAAGCGGGGGTCTCCAGTATTTT. It specifies CATSDFPESGGLQYF.

The sample holds a few counts of this clonotype. This chain links TRBV18 with TRBJ2-7; D gene ambiguous. V was shortened by 10 bases and J by 2 bases, with 18 bases between the two germline ends. Germline V CDR1 and CDR2: KGHSH, LQKENI. This CDR3 contains 14 residues. CDR3 DNA sequence: TGTGCCACCTCTTCTCCGGACGGAGCCTACGAGCAGTACTTC. It translates to CATSSPDGAYEQYF.